This TCR beta chain comes out of a study of technical replicates of blood from several donors. Trimming took 1 base from V and 5 from J, leaving 8 bases between them. Germline V gene lookup returns CDR1 MNHNS and CDR2 SASEGT. This CDR3 has 14 residues. Assay used: immunoSEQ multiplex PCR; TCRdb lists only in-frame clones, some missing. This table has tens of thousands of clones, around 94% appearing once. This TCR was sampled from a human donor in good health. The chain employs TRBV6-1 and TRBJ1-4; D is unresolved. Sequences were obtained from T cells isolated from PBMCs. The CDR3 nucleotides are TGTGCCAGCAGTGAAGATCGACTCAATGAAAAACTGTTTTTT. Protein product: CASSEDRLNEKLFF.